The clone carrying this T cell receptor beta chain has at least ten counts. As yet, its antigen is unknown. Treatment noted: skin biopsy from PPD injection site in Mantoux-positive individual. A UMI-containing oligonucleotide was joined by 3' ligation to the TCR cDNA template. Individuals with a positive Mantoux test gave biopsies from PPD-injected skin. Cells were not sorted; total RNA input targeted 1 to 1000 ng. This entry belongs to a study of naive and memory T cell subsets. General study findings and limits: Both skin biopsy types reportedly yielded TCRs, tuberculin sites far more.

The CDR3 consists of 15 residues. Trimming took off 0 bases at V and 6 bases at J, with 11 bases between the two ends. Four PCR rounds used nested alpha and beta constant region primers plus the SP2 primer. TCRdb called the UMI-ligation and nested PCR reads again in MiXCR, with one record for every CDR3 protein. This sample has fewer than 35,000 distinct CDR3 sequences, with 6.7% found just once. This sequence originates from an adult in good health. This sequence joins TRBV12-3 or TRBV12-4 and TRBJ2-2; D might be TRBD2 (6 bases). Sequencing used skin, obtained from a tuberculin skin test site. The CDR3 reads CASSLAPTGAGELFF. CDR3 DNA sequence: TGTGCCAGCAGTTTAGCGCCTACGGGAGCCGGGGAGCTGTTTTTT.